Below are 27 T cell receptor beta chains sequenced from a single sample in a study of T cell responses to AZD1222 COVID-19 vaccine (dated by TCRdb to 2020 to 2022). Libraries were built with the immunoSEQ multiplex PCR assay. TCRdb obtained this table from immuneACCESS and retained in-frame rearrangements with V and J assigned. These tables miss some clones; where compared with another copy, unresolved V genes account for less than half of the shortfall, and the remainder is unexplained. For this sample there are under 70,000 clones; 80% appear just once. The ten largest clonotypes hold roughly 5.1% of the sample. Explained via the paper, the time point label denotes: about 28 days (+/-7) after the second vaccine dose. The source was peripheral blood, collected 28 days after the second AZD1222 dose. The receptor source for this set is an adult who received the AZD1222 COVID-19 vaccine.

The chain uses TRBV30 and TRBJ2-5; D not resolved. CDR3 length equals 14 residues. Trimming cost V 4 bases and J 2 bases, with 14 bases left between them. Germline V gene sequence: CDR1 GTSNPN, CDR2 SVGIG (reference sequence). The CDR3 DNA follows: TGTGCCTGGATTAAAATTGGTGGGCAAGAGACCCAGTACTTC. Translated, it gives CAWIKIGGQETQYF.

On this clone: Distinct nucleotide sequences in the sample also encode this CDR3. The chain is built from TRBV28 and TRBJ2-7; no clear D. In germline, CDR1 is MDHEN, CDR2 SYDVKM. The V and J ends lost 6 bases and 0 bases respectively, with 12 bases between them. This CDR3 region has 14 residues. The CDR3 is CASSPETSSYEQYV. The CDR3 DNA sequence: TGTGCCAGCAGCCCAGAGACGAGCTCCTACGAGCAGTACGTC.

This chain uses TRBV28 with TRBJ1-4; D may be TRBD1 (5 bases). This CDR3 is built from 16 residues. Germline V gives CDR1 MDHEN, CDR2 SYDVKM. V dropped 5 bases and J dropped 0 bases, with 13 bases sitting between them. The CDR3 DNA sequence: TGTGCCAGCAGTGACTGGGGGGGTGCAACTAATGAAAAACTGTTTTTT. Translation: CASSDWGGATNEKLFF.

This sequence joins TRBV11-2 and TRBJ1-6; D ambiguous. The CDR3 length is 15 residues. CDR1 and CDR2 (germline): SGHAT, FQNNGV. Trimming stripped 0 bases from V and 10 bases from J, with 13 bases between. In DNA, the CDR3 is TGTGCCAGCAGCTTAGACCTGGGAGGGCGATCACCCCTCCACTTT. Protein product: CASSLDLGGRSPLHF.

A few counts support this clone. The chain employs TRBV28 and TRBJ2-2, with D perhaps assigned TRBD1 or TRBD2 (5 bases each). CDR3 size: 15 residues. From germline, CDR1 is MDHEN and CDR2 SYDVKM. V shed 3 bases and J shed 3 bases, with 11 bases lying between them. The CDR3 sequence is CASSLGDGYTGELFF. CDR3 coding DNA: TGTGCCAGCAGTTTGGGGGACGGTTACACCGGGGAGCTGTTTTTT.

The chain links TRBV3-1 (or the pseudogene TRBV3-2) to TRBJ2-5; 10 nucleotides agree with TRBD1. Losses at the gene ends were 1 base for V and 5 bases for J; bases not matched to a gene: 7. CDR1 and CDR2 (germline): LGHDT, YNNKEL (reference sequence). The CDR3 spans 16 residues. Written as DNA, the CDR3 is TGTGCCAGCAGCCAAGGTCGTAGGGGACAGGGGGAGACCCAGTACTTC. Translating gives CASSQGRRGQGETQYF.

This clone was counted a single time. This chain links TRBV11-1 with TRBJ1-1; possible D gene TRBD1, 6 bases. Trimming took off 4 bases at V and 4 bases at J, with 10 bases between the two ends. Germline lookup yields CDR1 SGHAT and CDR2 FQDESV (reference sequence). The CDR3 loop spans 13 amino acids. CDR3 nucleotide sequence: TGTGCCAGCAGCTCCATGGGGGCCACTGAAGCTTTCTTT. Residues: CASSSMGATEAFF.

The chain joins TRBV18 to TRBJ1-2; the D is unclear. CDR1 and CDR2 from the germline V gene are KGHSH and LQKENI. V lost 6 bases and J lost 8, with 16 bases in between. There are 13 residues in the CDR3. This CDR3 is CASSPEGFYGYTF. DNA for the CDR3: TGTGCCAGCTCGCCCGAAGGCTTTTACGGCTACACCTTC.

The rearrangement links TRBV3-1 (or the pseudogene TRBV3-2) to TRBJ1-2, with D maybe TRBD1 (5 bases). Germline lookup yields CDR1 LGHDT and CDR2 YNNKEL (reference sequence). This CDR3 region has 15 residues. V was shortened by 1 base and J by 8 bases, with 17 bases between the two germline ends. The CDR3 DNA reads TGTGCCAGCAGCCAAGCCGGCCCGGGGACGCGGGGCTACACCTTC. As protein: CASSQAGPGTRGYTF.

The rearrangement joins TRBV6-1 to TRBJ1-5; D call uncertain. This CDR3 spans 16 amino acids. V was clipped by 2 bases and J by 0 bases, with 11 bases between them. The germline gives CDR1 MNHNS, CDR2 SASEGT. The CDR3 loop is CASSEQVLSSNQPQHF. The DNA for the CDR3 is TGTGCCAGCAGTGAACAAGTCTTGAGTAGCAATCAGCCCCAGCATTTT.

This clone was recorded only once. V and J are TRBV28 and TRBJ1-2; TRBD1 matches at 10 bases. V lost 9 bases, J lost 4 bases, and 5 bases stayed unmatched. The length of the CDR3 is 13 residues. CDR1 and CDR2 (germline): MDHEN, SYDVKM. CDR3 in DNA: TGTGCCAGTTCGACAGGGGGCGTCTATGGCTACACCTTC. As protein: CASSTGGVYGYTF.

The V call is TRBV28, the J call TRBJ1-5; D is unresolved. The CDR3 runs to 14 residues. Germline V gene lookup returns CDR1 MDHEN and CDR2 SYDVKM. V lost 7 bases and J lost 2, with 12 bases in between. CDR3 protein: CASIRSKGNQPQHF. The CDR3 bases are TGTGCCAGCATAAGATCCAAAGGCAATCAGCCCCAGCATTTT.

This chain connects TRBV9 to TRBJ2-3; 13 nucleotides align to TRBD2. The CDR3 is made up of 16 amino acids. Germline lookup yields CDR1 SGDLS and CDR2 YYNGEE. Unmatched junction bases numbered 4, after V lost 4 bases and J lost 2 bases. CDR3 amino acids: CASSPGLAGTTDTQYF. CDR3 DNA sequence: TGTGCCAGCAGCCCGGGACTAGCGGGGACCACAGATACGCAGTATTTT.

V and J are TRBV19 and TRBJ1-2; maybe TRBD1 (6 bases). The CDR3 spans 13 residues. Germline V lookup: CDR1 LNHDA, CDR2 SQIVND (reference sequence). Trimming took 2 bases from V and 6 from J, leaving 10 bases between them. This chain's CDR3 is CASSIQGNHGYTF. In DNA form, the CDR3 reads TGTGCCAGTAGTATACAGGGGAACCATGGCTACACCTTC.

This chain joins TRBV7-3 and TRBJ2-1; the D gene is possibly TRBD2 (6 bases). Germline V lookup: CDR1 SGHTA, CDR2 FQGTGA. The CDR3 has 14 amino acids. Trimming stripped 3 bases from V and 5 bases from J, with 11 bases between. The CDR3 region is CASSLGGDHNEQFF. DNA for the CDR3: TGTGCCAGCAGCTTGGGCGGGGACCACAATGAGCAGTTCTTC.

The chain couples TRBV27 to TRBJ2-7, with 8 nucleotides matching TRBD1. The CDR3 extends over 14 amino acids. V shed 4 bases and J 2 bases; nucleotides not matched to a gene: 4. Germline V gives CDR1 MNHEY, CDR2 SMNVEV (reference sequence). The CDR3 region is CASSSPGQAYEQYF. Here the CDR3 DNA reads TGTGCCAGCAGTTCCCCGGGACAGGCCTACGAGCAGTACTTC.

The gene calls are TRBV19 and TRBJ1-5; D uncertain. From germline, CDR1 is LNHDA and CDR2 SQIVND (reference sequence). This CDR3 has 13 amino acids. V lost 5 bases, J lost 4 bases, and 9 bases lay in between. The CDR3 DNA follows: TGTGCCAGTAGTCTTCAATTGAATCAGCCCCAGCATTTT. Translating gives CASSLQLNQPQHF.

This clone was counted between two and nine times. The chain recombines TRBV11-2 with TRBJ1-4; the D is unclear. From germline, CDR1 is SGHAT and CDR2 FQNNGV. The CDR3 covers 13 residues. V lost 0 bases, J lost 12 bases, and 11 bases lay in between. CDR3 sequence reads: CASSLENSGELFF. In nucleotides, the CDR3 is TGTGCCAGCAGCTTAGAAAACAGTGGGGAACTGTTTTTT.

V gene TRBV3-1 (or the pseudogene TRBV3-2) combines with J gene TRBJ1-1; D ambiguous. There are 15 residues in the CDR3. Trimming left V 0 bases short and J 1 base short, with 9 bases between. From germline, CDR1 is LGHDT and CDR2 YNNKEL (reference sequence). The CDR3 loop reads CASSQEVAANTEAFF. The CDR3 DNA reads as TGTGCCAGCAGCCAAGAGGTTGCGGCGAACACTGAAGCTTTCTTT.

The rearrangement uses TRBV15 and TRBJ2-5; 7 bases agree with TRBD2. Unmatched junction bases numbered 7, after V lost 4 bases and J lost 5 bases. Germline V CDR1 and CDR2: LNHNV, YYDKDF (reference sequence). The CDR3 has 14 amino acids. The CDR3 sequence is CATSTSGGYETQYF. DNA for the CDR3: TGTGCCACCAGCACTTCGGGGGGTTATGAGACCCAGTACTTC.

The chain is built from TRBV5-1 and TRBJ2-1; D not certain. The V gene lost 3 bases and the J gene lost 0 bases, with 13 bases spanning the gap. This CDR3 contains 16 residues. CDR1 is SGHRS and CDR2 is YFSETQ in the germline V gene. The CDR3 is CASSSLQVSSYNEQFF. CDR3 nucleotide sequence: TGCGCCAGCAGCTCATTACAAGTGAGCTCCTACAATGAGCAGTTCTTC.

By sample fraction, this clone is medium-sized. The CDR3 DNA is TGTGCCAGCAGCCACCGGACAGGTGCGAACACCGGGGAGCTGTTTTTT. Translated, it gives CASSHRTGANTGELFF. This chain links TRBV27 with TRBJ2-2; 7 nucleotides match TRBD1. This CDR3 comprises 16 residues. Germline assignment: CDR1 MNHEY and CDR2 SMNVEV (reference sequence). V gave up 6 bases and J gave up 0 bases; unmatched junction bases: 7.

V gene TRBV18 combines with J gene TRBJ2-3; D unresolved. The germline V gene encodes CDR1 KGHSH and CDR2 LQKENI. The CDR3 runs 15 residues. Trimming removed 5 bases at V and 0 bases at J, with 12 bases between. The DNA for the CDR3 is TGTGCCAGCTCATCCCTAGTGCCAAGCACAGATACGCAGTATTTT. Its translation: CASSSLVPSTDTQYF.

This clone was seen a single time. J is TRBJ2-7 and V is TRBV28; 8 bases agree with TRBD1. The V gene end was trimmed by 5 bases and the J gene end by 0 bases; junction bases not matched to a gene: 3. This CDR3 contains 14 residues. Germline CDR1 reads MDHEN; CDR2 reads SYDVKM. The CDR3, as DNA: TGTGCCAGCAGTACCACAGGGGGCTCCTACGAGCAGTACTTC. Amino acids: CASSTTGGSYEQYF.

The gene calls are TRBV9 and TRBJ2-2, with D unresolved. Trimming removed 1 base from V and 1 base from J, with 8 bases in between. The CDR3 consists of 15 residues. CDR1 is SGDLS, CDR2 YYNGEE, per germline. The CDR3 spells CASSVIQENTGELFF. The CDR3 coding sequence is TGTGCCAGCAGCGTAATCCAAGAGAACACCGGGGAGCTGTTTTTT.

The rearrangement uses TRBV3-1 (or the pseudogene TRBV3-2) and TRBJ2-5; 12 bases align to TRBD2. Germline values: CDR1 LGHDT, CDR2 YNNKEL (reference sequence). V lost 4 bases and J lost 3; bases outside the gene matches: 3. This CDR3 contains 15 residues. The CDR3 loop is CASSPSGRAKETQYF. In nucleotides, the CDR3 is TGTGCCAGCAGCCCTAGCGGGAGGGCCAAAGAGACCCAGTACTTC.

The chain carries TRBV28 and TRBJ1-5; a weak D match, TRBD1 (6 bases). Germline V CDR1 and CDR2: MDHEN, SYDVKM. The germline V and J ends were trimmed by 2 bases and 4 bases, with 12 bases remaining between them. The length of the CDR3 is 15 residues. The CDR3 reads CASSLRGARNQPQHF. The CDR3 DNA is TGTGCCAGCAGTTTACGGGGGGCGCGAAATCAGCCCCAGCATTTT.